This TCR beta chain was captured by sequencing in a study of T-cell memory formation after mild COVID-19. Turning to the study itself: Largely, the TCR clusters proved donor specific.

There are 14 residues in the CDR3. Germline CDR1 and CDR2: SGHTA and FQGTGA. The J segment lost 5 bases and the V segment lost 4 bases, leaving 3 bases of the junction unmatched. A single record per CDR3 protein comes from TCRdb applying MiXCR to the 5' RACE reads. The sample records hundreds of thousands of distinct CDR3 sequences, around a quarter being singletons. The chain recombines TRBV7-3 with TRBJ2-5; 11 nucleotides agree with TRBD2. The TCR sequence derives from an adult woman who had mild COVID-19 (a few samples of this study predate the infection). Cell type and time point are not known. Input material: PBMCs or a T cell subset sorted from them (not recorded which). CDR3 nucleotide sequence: TGTGCCAGCAGCTCCGGGACTAGCGGCGAGACCCAGTACTTC. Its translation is CASSSGTSGETQYF. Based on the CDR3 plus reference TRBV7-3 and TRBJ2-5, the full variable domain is GAGVSQTPSNKVTEKGKYVELRCDPISGHTALYWYRQSLGQGPEFLIYFQGTGAADDSGLPNDRFFAVRPEGSVSTLKIQRTERGDSAVYLCASSSGTSGETQYFGPGTRLLVL.